This entry is about one T cell receptor beta chain. No antigen is known for it. The data were obtained in a study of lymphopenia after photon versus proton radiotherapy. Study findings and constraints: Authors raise, but do not show, better survival with proton therapy. Under photons, naive T cells and diversity fell while effector/memory populations rose.

Assay: immunoSEQ multiplex PCR; the TCRdb copy retains only in-frame clones and omits some. The table has approximately 91,000 clones, around 82% seen once. This TCR came from a man in his 60s with pancreatic cancer. Here the sequenced sample was peripheral blood, taken from a patient treated with proton-based radiotherapy.

CDR3 bases: TGTGCCAGCAGTGACCACCTCATGCAGGGAGGAAACACCATATATTTT. Translation: CASSDHLMQGGNTIYF. The chain recombines TRBV6-1 with TRBJ1-3, with D tentatively TRBD1 (5 bases). Germline V gives CDR1 MNHNS, CDR2 SASEGT. V was cut by 3 bases and J by 4 bases, with 16 bases left in between. The CDR3 is 16 amino acids.